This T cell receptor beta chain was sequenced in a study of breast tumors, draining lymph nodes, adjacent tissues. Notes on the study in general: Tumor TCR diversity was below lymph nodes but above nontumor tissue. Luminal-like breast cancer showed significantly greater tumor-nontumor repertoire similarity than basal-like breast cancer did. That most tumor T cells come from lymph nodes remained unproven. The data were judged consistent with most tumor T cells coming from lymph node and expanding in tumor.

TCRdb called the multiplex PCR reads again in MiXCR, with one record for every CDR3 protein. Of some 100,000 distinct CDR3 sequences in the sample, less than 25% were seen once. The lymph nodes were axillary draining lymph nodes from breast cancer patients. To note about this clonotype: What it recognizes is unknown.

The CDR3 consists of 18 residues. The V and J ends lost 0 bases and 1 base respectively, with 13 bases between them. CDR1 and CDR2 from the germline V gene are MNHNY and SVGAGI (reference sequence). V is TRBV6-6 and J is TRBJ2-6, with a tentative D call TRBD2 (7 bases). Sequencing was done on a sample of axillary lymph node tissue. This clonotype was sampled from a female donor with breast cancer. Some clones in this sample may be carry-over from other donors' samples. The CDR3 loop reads CASSYSGGALSGANVLTF. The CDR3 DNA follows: TGTGCCAGCAGTTACTCGGGGGGGGCCCTGTCTGGGGCCAACGTCCTGACTTTC.